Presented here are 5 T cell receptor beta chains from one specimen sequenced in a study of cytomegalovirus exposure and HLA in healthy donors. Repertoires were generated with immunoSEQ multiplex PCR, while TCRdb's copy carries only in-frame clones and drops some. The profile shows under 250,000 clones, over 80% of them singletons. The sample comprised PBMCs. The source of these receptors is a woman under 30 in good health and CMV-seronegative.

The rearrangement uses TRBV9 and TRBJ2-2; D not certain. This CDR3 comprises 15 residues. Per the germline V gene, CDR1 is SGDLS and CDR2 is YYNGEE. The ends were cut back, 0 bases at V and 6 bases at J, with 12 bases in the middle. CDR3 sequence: CASSVASNPPGELFF. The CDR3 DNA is TGTGCCAGCAGCGTAGCTAGTAATCCACCCGGGGAGCTGTTTTTT.

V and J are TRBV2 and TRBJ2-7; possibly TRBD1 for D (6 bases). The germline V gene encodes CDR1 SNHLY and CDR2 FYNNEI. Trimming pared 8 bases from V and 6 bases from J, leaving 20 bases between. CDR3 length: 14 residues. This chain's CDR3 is CASLQGHLGGEQYF. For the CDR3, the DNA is TGTGCCAGCCTCCAGGGGCATCTAGGGGGCGAGCAGTACTTC.

CDR3 in amino acids: CASSLSVFRSEQFF. CDR3 DNA sequence: TGTGCCAGCAGTTTATCGGTCTTCAGAAGTGAGCAGTTCTTC. The chain combines TRBV27 with TRBJ2-1; unclear D gene. Germline lookup yields CDR1 MNHEY and CDR2 SMNVEV (reference sequence). The CDR3 totals 14 residues. Trimming removed 0 bases from V and 9 bases from J, with 12 bases in between.

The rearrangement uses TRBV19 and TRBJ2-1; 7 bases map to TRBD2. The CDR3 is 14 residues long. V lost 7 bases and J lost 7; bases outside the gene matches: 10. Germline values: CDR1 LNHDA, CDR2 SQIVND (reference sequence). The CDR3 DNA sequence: TGTGCCAGTACGGTGGGAGGGCCTATAAATGAGCAGTTCTTC. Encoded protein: CASTVGGPINEQFF.

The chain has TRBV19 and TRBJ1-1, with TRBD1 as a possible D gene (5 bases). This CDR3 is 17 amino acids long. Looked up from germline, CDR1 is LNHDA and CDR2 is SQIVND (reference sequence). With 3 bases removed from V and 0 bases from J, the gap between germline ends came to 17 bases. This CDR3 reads CASSISGVGLMNTEAFF. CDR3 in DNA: TGTGCCAGTAGTATTTCGGGGGTGGGCCTCATGAACACTGAAGCTTTCTTT.